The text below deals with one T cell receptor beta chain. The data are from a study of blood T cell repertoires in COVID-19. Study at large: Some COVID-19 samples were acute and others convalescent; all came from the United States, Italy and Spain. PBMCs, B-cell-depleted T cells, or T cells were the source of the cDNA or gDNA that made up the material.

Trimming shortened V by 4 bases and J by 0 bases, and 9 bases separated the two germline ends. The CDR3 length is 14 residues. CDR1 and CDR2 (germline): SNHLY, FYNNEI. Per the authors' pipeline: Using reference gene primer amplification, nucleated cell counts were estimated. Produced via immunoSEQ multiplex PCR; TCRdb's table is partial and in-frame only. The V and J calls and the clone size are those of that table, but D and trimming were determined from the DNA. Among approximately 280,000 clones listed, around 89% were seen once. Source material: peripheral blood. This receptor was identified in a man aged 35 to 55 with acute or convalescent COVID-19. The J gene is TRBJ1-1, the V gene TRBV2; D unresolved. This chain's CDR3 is CASSVWQMNTEAFF. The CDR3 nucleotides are TGTGCCAGCAGTGTGTGGCAGATGAACACTGAAGCTTTCTTT.